Following are 32 T cell receptor beta chains from one sample sequenced in a study of blood T cell repertoires in COVID-19. Some clones are missing from TCRdb's copy, which holds only in-frame ones; the method was immunoSEQ multiplex PCR. The repertoire holds 120,000 or so clones, with about 72% as singletons. Sequencing used peripheral blood. The receptors originated from a woman between 55 and 75 years old with acute or convalescent COVID-19.

The V and J genes are TRBV7-8 and TRBJ1-2, with D possibly TRBD1 on 5 matching bases. Germline V lookup: CDR1 SGHVS, CDR2 FQNEAQ. V was pared by 5 bases and J by 8 bases, with 15 bases between. This CDR3 is built from 13 residues. CDR3 residues: CASSMAGSWGYTF. CDR3 bases: TGTGCCAGCAGCATGGCAGGGTCTTGGGGCTACACCTTC.

The V call is TRBV24-1, the J call TRBJ1-2; D is unresolved. Germline V gene sequence: CDR1 KGHDR, CDR2 SFDVKD. V was pared by 12 bases and J by 4 bases, with 14 bases between. CDR3 size: 12 residues. CDR3 in DNA: TGTGCCGCCGGTTCGGGTTCCTATGGCTACACCTTC. Its translation: CAAGSGSYGYTF.

This clone was counted once. The CDR3 is CASRRDSVMETQYF. The CDR3 DNA is TGCGCCAGCAGACGGGACTCCGTCATGGAGACCCAGTACTTC. The chain uses TRBV5-1 and TRBJ2-5; perhaps TRBD2 as D (6 bases). CDR3 length: 14 amino acids. Trimming took 5 bases from V and 5 from J, leaving 16 bases between them. Germline CDR1 reads SGHRS; CDR2 reads YFSETQ.

This chain connects TRBV5-4 to TRBJ2-1, with 11 bases that match TRBD2. Germline values: CDR1 SGHNT, CDR2 YYREEE (reference sequence). Unmatched junction bases numbered 11, after V lost 4 bases and J lost 8 bases. The CDR3 spans 16 residues. The CDR3: CASSPSSGGSWDEQFF. The CDR3 coding sequence is TGTGCCAGCAGCCCTTCTAGCGGGGGGTCCTGGGATGAGCAGTTCTTC.

The genes are TRBV6-5 and TRBJ1-1; TRBD1 agrees at 11 bases. CDR1 MNHEY and CDR2 SVGAGI come from the germline V gene. CDR3 size: 15 residues. The trim removed 5 bases at V and 6 bases at J, leaving 8 bases unmatched. This chain's CDR3 is CASSRTGGGMAEAFF. The CDR3 DNA reads TGTGCCAGCAGTAGGACAGGGGGCGGGATGGCTGAAGCTTTCTTT.

V usage is TRBV7-9 and J usage is TRBJ2-3; 8 bases are shared with TRBD2. Looked up from germline, CDR1 is SEHNR and CDR2 is FQNEAQ (reference sequence). The V and J ends lost 2 bases and 4 bases, in that order; junction bases with no gene match: 5. This CDR3 comprises 15 residues. Written as DNA, the CDR3 is TGTGCCAGCAGCTTAACTAGCGGATTCTCAGATACGCAGTATTTT. Translation: CASSLTSGFSDTQYF. The whole variable domain, remainder taken from reference TRBV7-9 and TRBJ2-3, is DTGVSQNPRHKITKRGQNVTFRCDPISEHNRLYWYRQTLGQGPEFLTYFQNEAQLEKSRLLSDRFSAERPKGSFSTLEIQRTEQGDSAMYLCASSLTSGFSDTQYFGPGTRLTVL.

The V gene is TRBV3-1 (or the pseudogene TRBV3-2), the J gene TRBJ1-6, with TRBD1 matching over 7 bases. Germline CDR1 and CDR2: LGHDT and YNNKEL (reference sequence). J gave up 9 bases and V 1 base, and 9 bases lay outside the gene matches. CDR3 length: 16 residues. The CDR3 sequence: CASSQGGTAYGSPLHF. In DNA, the CDR3 is TGTGCCAGCAGCCAAGGTGGGACAGCATATGGTTCACCCCTCCACTTT.

This clone was found a few times. The same CDR3 can be traced to other DNA sequences in this sample. The V call is TRBV9, the J call TRBJ1-3; D ambiguous. CDR3 size: 14 residues. V was pared by 2 bases and J by 0 bases, with 6 bases between. CDR1 and CDR2 (germline): SGDLS, YYNGEE. The CDR3 sequence: CASSVGSSGNTIYF. The CDR3 DNA reads TGTGCCAGCAGCGTCGGTAGCTCTGGAAACACCATATATTTT.

The chain joins TRBV6-4 to TRBJ2-2; 8 bases line up with TRBD2. The germline V gene encodes CDR1 MRHNA and CDR2 SNTAGT. Germline trimming cut 5 bases from V and 5 bases from J; bases unmatched to any gene: 7. The CDR3 sequence is 15 residues long. In DNA, the CDR3 is TGTGCCAGCAGTAGGGGACTAGGTCGTACCGGGGAGCTGTTTTTT. Translated, it gives CASSRGLGRTGELFF.

This chain links TRBV9 with TRBJ2-2; possible D gene TRBD1, 6 bases. V gave up 0 bases and J gave up 2 bases, with 8 bases separating them. The CDR3 is 15 amino acids. Germline lookup yields CDR1 SGDLS and CDR2 YYNGEE. This CDR3 is CASSVVQGNTGELFF. The CDR3 nucleotides are TGTGCCAGCAGCGTAGTACAGGGAAACACCGGGGAGCTGTTTTTT.

J is TRBJ2-7 and V is TRBV7-9, with D unclear. The CDR3 loop spans 12 amino acids. V lost 7 bases and J lost 2, with 9 bases in between. Looked up from germline, CDR1 is SEHNR and CDR2 is FQNEAQ (reference sequence). The CDR3 here is CASTASPYEQYF. The CDR3 coding sequence is TGTGCCAGCACCGCCAGTCCCTACGAGCAGTACTTC.

The V call is TRBV6-5, the J call TRBJ1-4, with TRBD1 matching over 7 bases. With V trimmed by 6 bases and J by 5 bases, 6 bases remained unmatched. CDR1 is MNHEY, CDR2 SVGAGI, per germline. This CDR3 contains 14 residues. The CDR3 reads CASRLTGSNEKLFF. The DNA for the CDR3 is TGTGCCAGCAGGTTGACAGGGTCAAATGAAAAACTGTTTTTT.

Ten or more counts support this clone. CDR3 DNA sequence: TGCGCCAGCAGCTCGAACAGGGATAGCTACACCTTC. It encodes CASSSNRDSYTF. V gene TRBV5-1 combines with J gene TRBJ1-2, with D possibly being TRBD1 (6 bases). Between the trimmed V and J ends, which lost 3 bases and 9 bases, there was a span of 12 bases. In germline, CDR1 is SGHRS, CDR2 YFSETQ. The CDR3 sequence is 12 residues long.

V usage is TRBV5-1 and J usage is TRBJ2-1, with 7 positions matching TRBD1. Germline V gives CDR1 SGHRS, CDR2 YFSETQ. V lost 5 bases to trimming and J lost 4 bases; unmatched junction nucleotides: 9. This CDR3 has 15 residues. CDR3 bases: TGCGCCAGCAGGAAGGGGACAGAAATGTACAATGAGCAGTTCTTC. Translating it yields CASRKGTEMYNEQFF.

The rearrangement uses TRBV19 and TRBJ1-5, with D possibly being TRBD1 (5 bases). This CDR3 is 14 amino acids long. V lost 9 bases to trimming and J lost 4 bases, with 16 bases between them. Germline CDR1 reads LNHDA; CDR2 reads SQIVND (reference sequence). The CDR3 DNA reads TGTGCCAGCACTCCGTGGGCAGGGAATCAGCCCCAGCATTTT. Its protein is CASTPWAGNQPQHF.

The chain is built from TRBV29-1 and TRBJ1-1; tentative D call: TRBD1 (6 bases). Germline V gene data show CDR1 as SQVTM and CDR2 as ANQGSEA. V dropped 6 bases and J dropped 0 bases, with 14 bases sitting between them. This CDR3 has 14 amino acids. The DNA for the CDR3 is TGCAGCGTCGCGGTACAGGGATTGAACACTGAAGCTTTCTTT. This translates into CSVAVQGLNTEAFF.

Only a few counts were recorded for this clone. V is TRBV20-1 and J is TRBJ2-5, with 8 nucleotides matching TRBD2. The J segment lost 1 base and the V segment lost 3 bases, leaving 4 bases of the junction unmatched. This CDR3 spans 14 amino acids. Per the germline V gene, CDR1 is DFQATT and CDR2 is SNEGSKA (reference sequence). Here the CDR3 DNA reads TGCAGTGCTAGTGTTAGCGGGGTCCAAGAGACCCAGTACTTC. Protein: CSASVSGVQETQYF.

This clone was picked up a small number of times. The genes are TRBV7-2 and TRBJ1-3, with 7 bases identical to TRBD1. Unmatched junction bases numbered 8, after V lost 5 bases and J lost 4 bases. Germline loops: CDR1 SGHTA, CDR2 FQGNSA. The CDR3 contains 15 residues. CDR3 residues: CASSLPRGDGNTIYF. The CDR3 DNA reads as TGTGCCAGCAGCCTCCCCAGGGGGGACGGAAACACCATATATTTT.

As for this clone: This sample includes further DNA sequences coding for the same CDR3. This chain uses TRBV4-2 with TRBJ1-1, with 7 bases identical to TRBD1. CDR1 is LGHNA and CDR2 is YNFKEQ in the germline V gene. This CDR3 contains 15 residues. V lost 0 bases and J lost 0; bases outside the gene matches: 1. This chain's CDR3 is CASSQDGQVNTEAFF. The CDR3 bases are TGTGCCAGCAGCCAAGACGGACAGGTGAACACTGAAGCTTTCTTT.

The V gene is TRBV7-9, the J gene TRBJ1-2; possibly TRBD1 for D (6 bases). V was trimmed by 2 bases and J by 4 bases, leaving 11 bases between them. The CDR3 has 14 amino acids. Germline CDR1 reads SEHNR; CDR2 reads FQNEAQ (reference sequence). This CDR3 is CASSLSQGTYGYTF. The CDR3 coding sequence is TGTGCCAGCAGCTTATCACAGGGTACCTATGGCTACACCTTC.

This clone was found once. This rearrangement joins TRBV18 to TRBJ2-1; the D is unclear. Trimming cost V 3 bases and J 0 bases, with 9 bases left between them. The CDR3 extends over 15 amino acids. CDR1 KGHSH and CDR2 LQKENI come from the germline V gene. CDR3 coding DNA: TGTGCCAGCTCACCCGGGTTTAGCTCCTACAATGAGCAGTTCTTC. Protein sequence: CASSPGFSSYNEQFF.

The chain combines TRBV7-8 with TRBJ2-5; D is possibly TRBD1 (5 bases). CDR3 size: 15 residues. Per the germline V gene, CDR1 is SGHVS and CDR2 is FQNEAQ. The V end was cut by 1 base, the J end by 4 bases, with 13 bases between. In DNA, the CDR3 is TGTGCCAGCAGCTTAGGCATGCAGGGCCTAGAGACCCAGTACTTC. Translated: CASSLGMQGLETQYF. The full variable domain, completed using reference TRBV7-8 and TRBJ2-5, is GAGVSQSPRYKVAKRGQDVALRCDPISGHVSLFWYQQALGQGPEFLTYFQNEAQLDKSGLPSDRFFAERPEGSVSTLKIQRTQQEDSAVYLCASSLGMQGLETQYFGPGTRLLVL.

V and J are TRBV21-1 and TRBJ1-2; the table's D gene call, TRBD1, was not cross checked with the DNA. TRBV21-1 is assigned pseudogene status. The CDR3 spans 15 residues. The CDR3 loop reads CASSKGAREVGGYTF. The CDR3 nucleotides read TGTGCCAGCAGCAAGGGGGCCAGGGAAGTAGGCGGCTACACCTTC.

The chain is built from TRBV27 and TRBJ1-1, with D perhaps TRBD1 (5 bases). This CDR3 has 15 residues. V dropped 0 bases and J dropped 4 bases, with 12 bases sitting between them. The germline gives CDR1 MNHEY, CDR2 SMNVEV (reference sequence). The CDR3 is CASSLSTALSTEAFF. CDR3 DNA: TGTGCCAGCAGTTTATCGACAGCTCTGAGCACTGAAGCTTTCTTT.

The gene calls are TRBV28 and TRBJ1-2; D not certain. CDR3 length: 13 amino acids. CDR1 is MDHEN, CDR2 SYDVKM, per germline. Trimming cost V 5 bases and J 4 bases, with 11 bases left between them. CDR3 sequence reads: CASSTDGIYGYTF. CDR3 nucleotide sequence: TGTGCCAGCAGTACAGACGGGATCTATGGCTACACCTTC.

The chain couples TRBV5-4 to TRBJ2-5, with TRBD1 matching over 11 bases. V was pared by 4 bases and J by 5 bases, with 4 bases of the junction left unmatched. The germline V gene encodes CDR1 SGHNT and CDR2 YYREEE (reference sequence). CDR3 length: 14 amino acids. CDR3 sequence reads: CASSTDRGRETQYF. CDR3 bases: TGTGCCAGCAGCACGGACAGGGGGCGGGAGACCCAGTACTTC.

This clone showed up just a few times. V is TRBV10-1 and J is TRBJ2-7; tentative D call: TRBD1 (6 bases). Germline V CDR1 and CDR2: WNHNN, SYGVQD (reference sequence). V shed 4 bases and J shed 2 bases, with 9 bases lying between them. The CDR3 extends over 13 amino acids. The CDR3 is CASSAGVTYEQYF. DNA of the CDR3: TGCGCCAGCAGTGCAGGGGTTACCTACGAGCAGTACTTC.

The CDR3 DNA follows: TGTGCCAGCAGCTCGCGTAGGACAGGGGCCCTAAATGGCTACACCTTC. This sequence encodes CASSSRRTGALNGYTF. The chain carries TRBV6-2 or TRBV6-3 and TRBJ1-2, with 9 bases matching TRBD1. Germline V gene data show CDR1 as MNHEY and CDR2 as SVGEGT. With V trimmed by 6 bases and J by 6 bases, 14 bases remained unmatched. CDR3 length: 16 residues.

The DNA of the CDR3 is TGTGCCAGCAGCCAAGATAGAAGGGGTGAGCAGTTCTTC. Translating it yields CASSQDRRGEQFF. The V and J genes are TRBV14 and TRBJ2-1; TRBD1 might be the D (5 bases). In germline, CDR1 is SGHDN, CDR2 FVKESK. V lost 0 bases, J lost 9 bases, and 9 bases lay in between. The CDR3 loop spans 13 amino acids.

J is TRBJ1-2 and V is TRBV27; no clear D. The V end was cut by 8 bases, the J end by 8 bases, with 18 bases between. The germline gives CDR1 MNHEY, CDR2 SMNVEV (reference sequence). This CDR3 has 13 residues. The CDR3 reads CASGFWGSGGYTF. The CDR3 DNA reads TGTGCCAGCGGATTCTGGGGATCGGGGGGCTACACCTTC.

This clone was found a few times. The chain couples TRBV28 to TRBJ2-7; TRBD1 matches at 8 bases. The germline V gene encodes CDR1 MDHEN and CDR2 SYDVKM. Trimming took 7 bases from V and 2 from J; bases not matched to a gene: 7. The length of the CDR3 is 14 residues. Written as DNA, the CDR3 is TGTGCCAGCATAAAGGGACAGGCCCCCTACGAGCAGTACTTC. Encoded protein: CASIKGQAPYEQYF. The full variable domain, rest sourced from reference TRBV28 and TRBJ2-7, is DVKVTQSSRYLVKRTGEKVFLECVQDMDHENMFWYRQDPGLGLRLIYFSYDVKMKEKGDIPEGYSVSREKKERFSLILESASTNQTSMYLCASIKGQAPYEQYFGPGTRLTVT.

This chain joins TRBV4-1 and TRBJ1-2; 9 bases match TRBD1. CDR1 MGHRA and CDR2 YSYEKL come from the germline V gene. V lost 1 base and J lost 4; bases outside the gene matches: 7. The CDR3 sequence is 16 residues long. The CDR3 loop is CASSQADGQGFYGYTF. The CDR3 coding sequence is TGCGCCAGCAGCCAAGCAGACGGACAGGGGTTCTATGGCTACACCTTC.